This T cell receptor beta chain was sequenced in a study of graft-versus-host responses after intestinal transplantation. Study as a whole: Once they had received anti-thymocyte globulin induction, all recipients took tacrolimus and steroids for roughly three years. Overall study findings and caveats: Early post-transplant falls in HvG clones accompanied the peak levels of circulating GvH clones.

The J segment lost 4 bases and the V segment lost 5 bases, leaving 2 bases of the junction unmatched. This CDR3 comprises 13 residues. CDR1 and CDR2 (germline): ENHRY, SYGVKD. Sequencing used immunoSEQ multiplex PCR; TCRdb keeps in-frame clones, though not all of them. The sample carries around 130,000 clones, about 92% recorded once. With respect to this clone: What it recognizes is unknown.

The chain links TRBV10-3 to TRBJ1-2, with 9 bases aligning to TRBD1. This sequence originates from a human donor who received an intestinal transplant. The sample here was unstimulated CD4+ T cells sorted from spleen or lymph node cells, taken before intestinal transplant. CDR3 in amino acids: CAISPGQGYGYTF. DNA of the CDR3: TGTGCCATCAGTCCGGGACAGGGCTATGGCTACACCTTC.